Described below is a single T cell receptor beta chain sequence and its context. The antigen is unknown. A much more abundant neighbour one base away suggests this may be a read error. The length of the CDR3 is 15 residues. Germline-derived CDR1 and CDR2 are SGHRS and YFSETQ. Amplification yielded TCR beta CDR3 regions, with RNA transcripts as the source. The study used the HTBI primer set for a first-round RT-PCR of the TCR CDR3. TCRdb fed the multiplex PCR reads into MiXCR, producing one record per CDR3 protein. The sample has around 420,000 distinct CDR3 sequences, about a sixth seen once. The data are from a study of T cells in Graves' hyperthyroidism and ophthalmopathy. Study-wide results and caveats: Among thyroid clonotypes expanded above 0.001, most also appeared in blood.

From more than 9.5 ml of fresh peripheral blood, PBMCs were isolated. The specimen was blood. The source of this sequence is a woman aged 18-29 years with Graves' hyperthyroidism. The chain is built from TRBV5-1 and TRBJ1-2; D unresolved. The CDR3 bases are TGCGCCAGCAGCTTGGGGGTCGCAGAGTACTATGGCCACACCTTC. Protein: CASSLGVAEYYGHTF.